These T cell receptor beta chains were read from a single sample in a study of OX40 agonist ivuxolimab in advanced cancers. Profiling relied on immunoSEQ multiplex PCR, and the TCRdb table lists in-frame clones only, not all of them. The sample holds about 110,000 clones, about nine tenths seen once. The sequencing used CD4+ or CD8+ T cells sorted from blood, collected in a trial of the OX40 agonist ivuxolimab. Receptors originate from an adult with an advanced solid tumor such as melanoma, head and neck, liver or kidney cancer. Each CDR3 is given with its conserved first and last residue. The D gene is left open where the match is weak.

J gene,D gene,V gene,CDR3 DNA,CDR3 protein
TRBJ1-1,.,TRBV7-2,TGTGCCAGCAGCTTAAGCCCGACGACTGAAGCTTTCTTT,CASSLSPTTEAFF
TRBJ2-1,TRBD1,TRBV18,TGTGCCAGCTCATTTCTCGGACAGGGTAAAGATGAGCAGTTCTTC,CASSFLGQGKDEQFF
TRBJ2-2,.,TRBV7-9,TGTGCCAGCAGCTTAGCAGGGGCCCTTCCACCACGTGTGGAGCTGTTTTTT,CASSLAGALPPRVELFF
TRBJ2-2,TRBD1,TRBV6-1,TGTGCCAGCAGTTGGACAGGGACGGTCGGGGAGCTGTTTTTT,CASSWTGTVGELFF
TRBJ2-7,TRBD2,TRBV28,TGTGCCAGCAGTCCAAGCGGGGGCTACGGCTCCTACGAGCAGTACTTC,CASSPSGGYGSYEQYF
TRBJ2-1,.,TRBV7-2,TGTGCCAGCAGCAAGAGCTCCTACAATGAGCAGTTCTTC,CASSKSSYNEQFF
TRBJ2-3,.,TRBV30,TGTGCCTGGAGTGTAGGTTTAGCGACTAGCACAGATACGCAGTATTTT,CAWSVGLATSTDTQYF
TRBJ1-3,.,TRBV6-6,TGTGCCAGCAGTCGAGGGCAGGCTGGAAACACCATATATTTT,CASSRGQAGNTIYF
TRBJ1-3,.,TRBV9,TGTGCCAGCAGCGTAGAGGAACGCAACTCTGGAAACACCATATATTTT,CASSVEERNSGNTIYF
TRBJ1-3,.,TRBV2,TGTGCCATCACTGGGGGGGAAGGAAACACCATATATTTT,CAITGGEGNTIYF